Following are 2 T cell receptor beta chains from one sample sequenced in a study of neoadjuvant anti-PD-1 for oral cavity cancer. TCRdb keeps only in-frame clones here, not all; method: immunoSEQ multiplex PCR. The data hold more than 50,000 clones, with under 85% observed a single time. The sequencing here drew on PBMCs, taken before nivolumab (anti-PD-1) treatment. The receptors shown here come from a person aged 35 to 85 with oral cavity squamous cell carcinoma.

The genes are TRBV7-3 and TRBJ2-3, with TRBD1 identical over 7 bases. Germline V lookup: CDR1 SGHTA, CDR2 FQGTGA. This CDR3 has 16 amino acids. V dropped 3 bases and J dropped 4; count of bases not matched to a gene: 10. The CDR3 here is CASSLGDRGEADTQYF. CDR3 nucleotide sequence: TGTGCCAGCAGCTTGGGGGACAGAGGAGAGGCAGATACGCAGTATTTT.

The rearrangement uses TRBV9 and TRBJ1-1; no clear D. V was trimmed by 0 bases and J by 1 base, leaving 10 bases between them. Germline CDR1 reads SGDLS; CDR2 reads YYNGEE. The CDR3 sequence is 15 residues long. The chain's CDR3 is CASSVGKAGNTEAFF. The CDR3 nucleotides are TGTGCCAGCAGCGTAGGAAAGGCAGGGAACACTGAAGCTTTCTTT.